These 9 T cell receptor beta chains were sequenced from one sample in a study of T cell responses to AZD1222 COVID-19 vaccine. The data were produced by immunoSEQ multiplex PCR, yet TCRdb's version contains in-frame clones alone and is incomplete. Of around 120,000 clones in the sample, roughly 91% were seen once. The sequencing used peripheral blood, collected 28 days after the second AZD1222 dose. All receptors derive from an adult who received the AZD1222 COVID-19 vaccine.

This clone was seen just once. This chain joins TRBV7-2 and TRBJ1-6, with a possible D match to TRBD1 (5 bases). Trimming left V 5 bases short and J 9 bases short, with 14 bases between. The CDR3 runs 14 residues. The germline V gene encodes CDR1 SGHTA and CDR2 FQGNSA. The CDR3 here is CASSLGITGSPLHF. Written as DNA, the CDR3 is TGTGCCAGCAGCCTGGGCATAACAGGTTCACCCCTCCACTTT.

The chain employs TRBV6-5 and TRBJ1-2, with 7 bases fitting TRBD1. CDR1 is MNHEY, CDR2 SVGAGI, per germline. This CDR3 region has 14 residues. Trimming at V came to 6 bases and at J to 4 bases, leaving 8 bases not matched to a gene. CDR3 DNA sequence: TGTGCCAGCAGACGGGACAGTCACAGCTATGGCTACACCTTC. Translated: CASRRDSHSYGYTF.

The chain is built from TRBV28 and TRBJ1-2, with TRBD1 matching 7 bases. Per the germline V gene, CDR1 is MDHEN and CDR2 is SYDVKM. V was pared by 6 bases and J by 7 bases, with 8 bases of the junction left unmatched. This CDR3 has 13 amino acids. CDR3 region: CASSLQGGFGYTF. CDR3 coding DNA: TGTGCCAGCAGCCTTCAAGGGGGCTTTGGCTACACCTTC.

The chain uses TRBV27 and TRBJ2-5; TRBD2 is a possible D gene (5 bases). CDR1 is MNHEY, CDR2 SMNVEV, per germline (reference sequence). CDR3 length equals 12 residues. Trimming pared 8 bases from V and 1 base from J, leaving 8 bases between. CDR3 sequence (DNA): TGTGCCAGCGGTCGGGGCCAAGAGACCCAGTACTTC. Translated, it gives CASGRGQETQYF.

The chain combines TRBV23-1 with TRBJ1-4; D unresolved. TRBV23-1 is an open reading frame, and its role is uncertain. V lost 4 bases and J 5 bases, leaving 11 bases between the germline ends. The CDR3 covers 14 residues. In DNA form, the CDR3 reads TGCGCCAGCAGTCGACGAGACAAAAATGAAAAACTGTTTTTT. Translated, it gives CASSRRDKNEKLFF.

The CDR3 DNA sequence: TGTGCCAGCTCACCACCGGGGCAGGGTAGCGGGAGCTCCACCTACGAGCAGTACTTC. Protein: CASSPPGQGSGSSTYEQYF. The chain joins TRBV18 to TRBJ2-7, with TRBD2 identical over 9 bases. CDR1 KGHSH and CDR2 LQKENI come from the germline V gene. This CDR3 contains 19 residues. The junction had 14 bases not matched to a gene; V was cut back by 0 bases and J by 2 bases.

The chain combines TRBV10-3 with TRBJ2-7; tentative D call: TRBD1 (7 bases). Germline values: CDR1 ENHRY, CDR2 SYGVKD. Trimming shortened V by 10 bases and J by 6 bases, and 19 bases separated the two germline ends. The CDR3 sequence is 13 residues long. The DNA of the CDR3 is TGTGCCACACAAACAGGGGAGGAAGGCGAGCAGTACTTC. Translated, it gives CATQTGEEGEQYF.

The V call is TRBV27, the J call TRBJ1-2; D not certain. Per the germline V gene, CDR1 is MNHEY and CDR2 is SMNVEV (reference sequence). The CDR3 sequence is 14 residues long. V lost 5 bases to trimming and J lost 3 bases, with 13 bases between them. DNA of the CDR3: TGTGCCAGCAGTCCTCGGCCCCTAGACTATGGCTACACCTTC. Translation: CASSPRPLDYGYTF.

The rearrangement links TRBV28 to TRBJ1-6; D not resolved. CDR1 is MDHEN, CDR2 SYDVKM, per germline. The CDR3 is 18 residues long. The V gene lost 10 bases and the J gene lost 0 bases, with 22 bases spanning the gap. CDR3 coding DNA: TGTGCCACCTTCGCTCTCGGGCAGCCAAGCTCCTATAATTCACCCCTCCACTTT. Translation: CATFALGQPSSYNSPLHF.